These 26 T cell receptor beta chains were sequenced from one sample in a study of blood T cell repertoires in COVID-19 (dated by TCRdb to the early 2020s). Library generation was performed with the immunoSEQ multiplex PCR assay. The immuneACCESS repertoire file appears here via TCRdb, limited to in-frame rearrangements. These files lack a portion of the clones; in checked studies, under half of the deficit traces to unresolved V genes, and the cause of the others is not known. The sample profile shows around 330,000 clones; 89% of them were found once. The ten largest clones represent about 9.9% of the sample. Sequencing was carried out using PBMCs or T cells enriched from blood (not recorded which). The receptors were sampled from a woman between 40 and 55 years old who had recovered from COVID-19.

J is TRBJ2-5 and V is TRBV9; TRBD1 matches 7 bases. V lost 4 bases, J lost 4 bases, and 10 bases stayed unmatched. There are 15 residues in the CDR3. CDR1 is SGDLS, CDR2 YYNGEE, per germline. CDR3: CASSFGTAWGETQYF. CDR3 sequence (DNA): TGTGCCAGCAGCTTCGGGACAGCCTGGGGAGAGACCCAGTACTTC.

The chain uses TRBV21-1 and TRBJ2-7; the D call of TRBD2 is as the table states it, not checked on the DNA. TRBV21-1 is reported as a pseudogene. The CDR3 is 14 residues long. The CDR3 DNA is TGTGCCAGCAGCCCCCGACTAGTTCCCTACGAGCAGTACTTC. Residues: CASSPRLVPYEQYF.

V gene TRBV18 combines with J gene TRBJ1-2, with D possibly matching TRBD1 (5 bases). There are 10 residues in the CDR3. Germline loops: CDR1 KGHSH, CDR2 LQKENI. The ends were cut back, 5 bases at V and 7 bases at J, with 5 bases in the middle. DNA for the CDR3: TGTGCCAGCTCAGGGGCTGGCTACACCTTC. Protein: CASSGAGYTF.

The V gene is TRBV2, the J gene TRBJ1-2, with 7 bases fitting TRBD1. The CDR3 is 15 amino acids. The junction had 13 bases not matched to a gene; V was cut back by 6 bases and J by 6 bases. Germline V lookup: CDR1 SNHLY, CDR2 FYNNEI. The DNA of the CDR3 is TGTGCCAGCAGCCCATCAAGACAGGGCGAGGATGGCTACACCTTC. Translating gives CASSPSRQGEDGYTF.

For this clone: The same CDR3 can be traced to other DNA sequences in this sample. CDR3 nucleotide sequence: TGTGCCAGTAGTCCCGACAGGGGAGATCAGCCCCAGCATTTT. Its protein product is CASSPDRGDQPQHF. V is TRBV19 and J is TRBJ1-5; 8 bases align to TRBD1. The CDR3 loop spans 14 amino acids. With 5 bases clipped from V and 5 bases from J, the junction kept 5 bases outside the gene matches. Looked up from germline, CDR1 is LNHDA and CDR2 is SQIVND (reference sequence).

This chain uses TRBV27 with TRBJ1-5; 8 bases line up with TRBD1. The CDR3 is 13 amino acids. V shed 5 bases and J 5 bases; nucleotides not matched to a gene: 2. Germline values: CDR1 MNHEY, CDR2 SMNVEV (reference sequence). CDR3 loop: CASSLQGDQPQHF. The CDR3 DNA reads TGTGCCAGCAGTCTACAGGGGGATCAGCCCCAGCATTTT.

The J gene is TRBJ2-7, the V gene TRBV7-2; 10 positions match TRBD1. The CDR3 runs 15 residues. With 2 bases clipped from V and 3 bases from J, the junction kept 4 bases outside the gene matches. Germline V CDR1 and CDR2: SGHTA, FQGNSA. CDR3 coding DNA: TGTGCCAGCAGCTTATCCGGACAGGGGGACTACGAGCAGTACTTC. This gives the protein CASSLSGQGDYEQYF.

In DNA, the CDR3 is TGCGCCAGCAGCTCCTCACAACCGATCTACGAGCAGTACTTC. As protein: CASSSSQPIYEQYF. The chain combines TRBV5-1 with TRBJ2-7; D is unresolved. Trimming left V 3 bases short and J 3 bases short, with 13 bases between. This CDR3 is built from 14 residues. Germline loops: CDR1 SGHRS, CDR2 YFSETQ.

The CDR3 bases are TGTGCCAGCAGCTTGGCAGAGACTAGCGGGGACAATGAGCAGTTCTTC. This sequence encodes CASSLAETSGDNEQFF. The rearrangement joins TRBV5-4 to TRBJ2-1; 11 bases align to TRBD2. The germline gives CDR1 SGHNT, CDR2 YYREEE (reference sequence). CDR3 size: 16 residues. After removal of 0 bases from V and 5 bases from J, the junction contained 4 bases not matched to a gene.

The CDR3 here is CASSQENRGLEAFF. The CDR3 bases are TGCGCCAGCAGCCAAGAAAACAGGGGGCTTGAAGCTTTCTTT. This chain uses TRBV4-3 with TRBJ1-1; 9 bases are shared with TRBD1. The CDR3 consists of 14 residues. The V gene end was trimmed by 0 bases and the J gene end by 7 bases; junction bases not matched to a gene: 3. CDR1 is LGHNA and CDR2 is YSLEER in the germline V gene.

The CDR3 DNA reads as TGTGCCAGCAGCTTCTTGGAGGGCGAGCAGTACTTC. The encoded protein is CASSFLEGEQYF. V is TRBV13 and J is TRBJ2-7, with a tentative D call TRBD2 (6 bases). This CDR3 has 12 residues. Germline CDR1 PRHDT, CDR2 FYEKMQ (reference sequence). V lost 3 bases and J lost 6, with 9 bases in between.

This chain links TRBV2 with TRBJ2-5; TRBD2 agrees at 12 bases. The CDR3 covers 15 residues. Germline loops: CDR1 SNHLY, CDR2 FYNNEI. V lost 4 bases, J lost 2 bases, and 2 bases stayed unmatched. CDR3 sequence reads: CASSVTSGGQETQYF. The CDR3 nucleotides are TGTGCCAGCAGTGTGACTAGCGGGGGACAAGAGACCCAGTACTTC. The full variable domain, rest sourced from reference TRBV2 and TRBJ2-5, is EPEVTQTPSHQVTQMGQEVILRCVPISNHLYFYWYRQILGQKVEFLVSFYNNEISEKSEIFDDQFSVERPDGSNFTLKIRSTKLEDSAMYFCASSVTSGGQETQYFGPGTRLLVL.

V is TRBV6-2 or TRBV6-3 and J is TRBJ1-2; D might be TRBD1 (5 bases). Germline CDR1 and CDR2: MNHEY and SVGEGT. Deletions cut 6 bases from V and 4 bases from J, with 12 bases between. This CDR3 is built from 13 residues. The CDR3 coding sequence is TGTGCCAGCAGCCAGGAGGGGATCTATGGCTACACCTTC. As protein: CASSQEGIYGYTF.

The V gene is TRBV24-1, the J gene TRBJ2-5; D is possibly TRBD2 (6 bases). The CDR3 loop spans 16 amino acids. Looked up from germline, CDR1 is KGHDR and CDR2 is SFDVKD. V lost 5 bases, J lost 0 bases, and 15 bases lay in between. The CDR3 sequence is CATSGLSGGYQETQYF. DNA of the CDR3: TGTGCCACCAGTGGACTAAGCGGAGGGTACCAAGAGACCCAGTACTTC.

The chain couples TRBV27 to TRBJ2-1, with 9 bases aligning to TRBD2. Germline loops: CDR1 MNHEY, CDR2 SMNVEV (reference sequence). V dropped 4 bases and J dropped 2; count of bases not matched to a gene: 6. The CDR3 covers 16 residues. This chain's CDR3 is CASSWLAGTAYNEQFF. In DNA form, the CDR3 reads TGTGCCAGCAGTTGGCTAGCGGGGACCGCCTACAATGAGCAGTTCTTC.

The rearrangement uses TRBV4-1 and TRBJ1-2; tentatively, D is TRBD1 (5 bases). The CDR3 has 17 amino acids. CDR1 is MGHRA and CDR2 is YSYEKL in the germline V gene. The V and J ends lost 1 base and 2 bases respectively, with 17 bases between them. The CDR3 DNA is TGCGCCAGCAGCCAAGGGGGGGTCGGGACTTGGAACTATGGCTACACCTTC. This translates into CASSQGGVGTWNYGYTF.

This clone was picked up one time. The V and J genes are TRBV19 and TRBJ2-6; 11 nucleotides agree with TRBD2. The length of the CDR3 is 18 residues. The V and J ends lost 11 bases and 3 bases, in that order; junction bases with no gene match: 15. Per the germline V gene, CDR1 is LNHDA and CDR2 is SQIVND (reference sequence). The CDR3 sequence: CAPRPSGGKWGGANVLTF. As DNA, the CDR3 is TGTGCCCCGCGCCCTAGCGGGGGGAAATGGGGTGGGGCCAACGTCCTGACTTTC.

CDR3 nucleotides: TGTGCCACCAGTGAGGCCGGGACAAATGAGCAGTTCTTC. Its translation is CATSEAGTNEQFF. The rearrangement links TRBV24-1 to TRBJ2-1, with TRBD1 as a possible D gene (6 bases). In germline, CDR1 is KGHDR, CDR2 SFDVKD. Trimming took 4 bases from V and 7 from J, leaving 10 bases between them. The CDR3 length is 13 residues.

CDR3 nucleotides: TGTGCCAGCAGCCCCTTCTCGGACTTACAGAGCTACGAGCAGTACTTC. Translation gives CASSPFSDLQSYEQYF. The chain joins TRBV9 to TRBJ2-7, with D possibly matching TRBD2 (5 bases). The CDR3 has 16 residues. Trimming stripped 4 bases from V and 3 bases from J, with 20 bases between. Germline-derived CDR1 and CDR2 are SGDLS and YYNGEE.

In DNA form, the CDR3 reads TGCGCCAGCAGCCAAGGAAGCGACTATGGCTCCTACGAGCAGTACTTC. This codes for CASSQGSDYGSYEQYF. The rearrangement joins TRBV4-3 to TRBJ2-7; possible D gene TRBD2, 5 bases. CDR1 and CDR2 (germline): LGHNA, YSLEER. Trimming took 1 base from V and 0 from J, leaving 13 bases between them. The CDR3 is made up of 16 amino acids.

V usage is TRBV18 and J usage is TRBJ1-1; no firm D call. CDR1 is KGHSH and CDR2 is LQKENI in the germline V gene. The CDR3 covers 15 residues. Between the trimmed V and J ends, which lost 1 base and 3 bases, there was a span of 12 bases. CDR3 bases: TGTGCCAGCTCACCACTTTCGGGGTCGGACACTGAAGCTTTCTTT. This codes for CASSPLSGSDTEAFF.

The chain carries TRBV2 and TRBJ2-2; the match to TRBD2 covers 13 bases. The CDR3 runs 16 residues. J gave up 7 bases and V 4 bases, and 6 bases lay outside the gene matches. Germline V lookup: CDR1 SNHLY, CDR2 FYNNEI. The CDR3 loop is CASSATSGGLYGELFF. In DNA form, the CDR3 reads TGTGCCAGCAGTGCGACTAGCGGGGGGCTGTACGGGGAGCTGTTTTTT.

This chain joins TRBV10-3 and TRBJ1-4; TRBD1 agrees at 10 bases. The junction had 3 bases not matched to a gene; V was cut back by 6 bases and J by 8 bases. The V gene's germline CDR1 is ENHRY and CDR2 SYGVKD. This CDR3 has 13 residues. CDR3 bases: TGTGCCATCAGGGGACAGGGGCAAGAAAAACTGTTTTTT. Translated: CAIRGQGQEKLFF.

V gene TRBV28 combines with J gene TRBJ2-7; unclear D gene. CDR3 size: 13 residues. The V end was cut by 2 bases, the J end by 1 base, with 6 bases between. Germline loops: CDR1 MDHEN, CDR2 SYDVKM. DNA of the CDR3: TGTGCCAGCAGTTTACCGGAGTCCTACGAGCAGTACTTC. It encodes CASSLPESYEQYF.

The gene calls are TRBV18 and TRBJ1-1; 9 bases align to TRBD1. Germline assignment: CDR1 KGHSH and CDR2 LQKENI. The CDR3 contains 16 residues. V lost 0 bases, J lost 11 bases, and 13 bases stayed unmatched. CDR3 nucleotides: TGTGCCAGCTCACCACCGTCGCTTGGACAGGGGTTTTGGGCTTTCTTT. It codes for CASSPPSLGQGFWAFF.

J is TRBJ2-2 and V is TRBV5-4; TRBD1 might be the D (5 bases). Germline V gives CDR1 SGHNT, CDR2 YYREEE (reference sequence). V was cut by 0 bases and J by 4 bases, with 10 bases left in between. This CDR3 comprises 15 residues. The CDR3 spells CASSLGQGGTGELFF. The CDR3 DNA follows: TGTGCCAGCAGCTTGGGGCAGGGTGGCACCGGGGAGCTGTTTTTT. The full variable domain, with the rest looked up from reference TRBV5-4 and TRBJ2-2, is ETGVTQSPTHLIKTRGQQVTLRCSSQSGHNTVSWYQQALGQGPQFIFQYYREEENGRGNFPPRFSGLQFPNYSSELNVNALELDDSALYLCASSLGQGGTGELFFGEGSRLTVL.